The 27 T cell receptor beta chains below all came from one sample that was sequenced in a study of blood T cell repertoires in COVID-19. The assay was immunoSEQ multiplex PCR, and TCRdb's table has in-frame clones only and misses some. The table lists 250,000 to 300,000 clones, about 86% of them singletons. The sample was peripheral blood. Receptors originate from a woman aged 30 to 39 with COVID-19, enrolled during active disease.

The chain combines TRBV12-3 or TRBV12-4 with TRBJ2-7, with D maybe TRBD2 (6 bases). Trimming took off 10 bases at V and 2 bases at J, with 12 bases between the two ends. There are 12 residues in the CDR3. CDR3 residues: CATGTGAYEQYF. The CDR3 DNA follows: TGTGCCACCGGGACGGGAGCCTACGAGCAGTACTTC.

This chain joins TRBV25-1 and TRBJ1-1; no firm D call. The CDR3 runs 14 residues. V lost 3 bases to trimming and J lost 5 bases, with 13 bases between them. Per the germline V gene, CDR1 is MGHDK and CDR2 is SYGVNS. The CDR3 region is CASSDGIPGTEAFF. DNA for the CDR3: TGTGCCAGCAGTGACGGGATACCTGGGACTGAAGCTTTCTTT.

This chain joins TRBV27 and TRBJ1-5, with 7 bases aligning to TRBD1. Unmatched junction bases numbered 7, after V lost 0 bases and J lost 5 bases. The CDR3 is made up of 16 amino acids. In germline, CDR1 is MNHEY, CDR2 SMNVEV (reference sequence). The CDR3, as DNA: TGTGCCAGCAGTTTATCACGAGGGGGCTTTGATCAGCCCCAGCATTTT. This translates into CASSLSRGGFDQPQHF.

V gene TRBV5-1 combines with J gene TRBJ1-4, with 7 positions matching TRBD1. Germline CDR1 reads SGHRS; CDR2 reads YFSETQ. J was trimmed by 8 bases and V by 4 bases; bases with no gene match: 11. The CDR3 covers 15 residues. The CDR3 coding sequence is TGCGCCAGCAGCCAGGCAGGACAGGCCCACGAAAAACTGTTTTTT. It yields the protein CASSQAGQAHEKLFF.

The J gene is TRBJ1-5, the V gene TRBV10-3; 7 bases map to TRBD1. The length of the CDR3 is 15 residues. The V segment lost 6 bases and the J segment 1 base; nucleotides outside the gene matches: 6. Germline CDR1 and CDR2: ENHRY and SYGVKD. Here the CDR3 reads CAIRTGLESNQPQHF. In nucleotides, the CDR3 is TGTGCCATCAGGACAGGGTTAGAGAGCAATCAGCCCCAGCATTTT.

The V and J genes are TRBV14 and TRBJ1-2; 11 bases agree with TRBD1. J lost 4 bases, V lost 1 base, and 2 bases had no gene match. The CDR3 contains 15 residues. Germline lookup yields CDR1 SGHDN and CDR2 FVKESK. CDR3 region: CASSQAGTGGYGYTF. The CDR3 DNA follows: TGTGCCAGCAGCCAAGCCGGGACAGGGGGCTATGGCTACACCTTC.

The J gene is TRBJ1-2, the V gene TRBV4-1; perhaps TRBD1 as D (5 bases). With 3 bases removed from V and 8 bases from J, the gap between germline ends came to 25 bases. This CDR3 has 17 residues. Germline V gene sequence: CDR1 MGHRA, CDR2 YSYEKL. The CDR3 is CASSHPKNGAGGVGYTF. The CDR3, as DNA: TGCGCCAGCAGCCACCCTAAAAACGGGGCCGGAGGGGTAGGCTACACCTTC.

This rearrangement joins TRBV2 to TRBJ2-5; 13 positions match TRBD2. This CDR3 is built from 19 residues. V trimming: 8 bases; J trimming: 5 bases; junction bases outside the gene matches: 20. Germline lookup yields CDR1 SNHLY and CDR2 FYNNEI. CDR3 DNA: TGTGCCAGCCGGGTAGGACTAGCGGGGGTCGGGGCACCCTGGGAGACCCAGTACTTC. This codes for CASRVGLAGVGAPWETQYF.

The V and J genes are TRBV10-2 and TRBJ1-2; 7 nucleotides match TRBD1. This CDR3 has 14 residues. The ends lost 7 bases at V and 8 bases at J; junction bases unmatched: 13. Looked up from germline, CDR1 is WSHSY and CDR2 is SAAADI. CDR3 residues: CASNYRGDIGGYTF. The DNA of the CDR3 is TGCGCCAGCAATTACAGGGGTGACATAGGAGGCTACACCTTC.

The gene calls are TRBV13 and TRBJ2-3; 8 nucleotides agree with TRBD2. The CDR3 has 12 amino acids. V lost 0 bases and J lost 15; bases outside the gene matches: 5. Germline CDR1 PRHDT, CDR2 FYEKMQ (reference sequence). The CDR3 spells CASSLGFSGVYF. In DNA form, the CDR3 reads TGTGCCAGCAGCTTAGGGTTTAGCGGGGTTTATTTT.

This chain uses TRBV3-1 (or the pseudogene TRBV3-2) with TRBJ2-7; TRBD1 agrees at 7 bases. Germline CDR1 is LGHDT and CDR2 is YNNKEL (reference sequence). The V gene end was trimmed by 4 bases and the J gene end by 1 base; junction bases not matched to a gene: 4. The CDR3 runs 14 residues. The CDR3 DNA reads as TGTGCCAGCAGCCGACAGGGACGGTCCTACGAGCAGTACTTC. It yields the protein CASSRQGRSYEQYF.

The chain employs TRBV7-2 and TRBJ1-2; D is possibly TRBD1 (6 bases). The V gene lost 3 bases and the J gene lost 3 bases, with 14 bases spanning the gap. Germline CDR1 SGHTA, CDR2 FQGNSA. The CDR3 runs 15 residues. The CDR3, as DNA: TGTGCCAGCAGCTTCGTATCAGGGGCGGACTATGGCTACACCTTC. It specifies CASSFVSGADYGYTF. The full variable domain, its missing parts supplied by reference TRBV7-2 and TRBJ1-2, is GAGVSQSPSNKVTEKGKDVELRCDPISGHTALYWYRQSLGQGLEFLIYFQGNSAPDKSGLPSDRFSAERTGGSVSTLTIQRTQQEDSAVYLCASSFVSGADYGYTFGSGTRLTVV.

The DNA of the CDR3 is TGCGCCAGCGGGGGACAGGGGACAGATACGCAGTATTTT. This sequence encodes CASGGQGTDTQYF. The V gene is TRBV5-1, the J gene TRBJ2-3, with 10 bases identical to TRBD1. Per germline, CDR1 SGHRS and CDR2 YFSETQ. This CDR3 region has 13 residues. The trim removed 7 bases at V and 3 bases at J, leaving 2 bases unmatched. Full variable domain (remainder filled in from reference TRBV5-1 and TRBJ2-3): KAGVTQTPRYLIKTRGQQVTLSCSPISGHRSVSWYQQTPGQGLQFLFEYFSETQRNKGNFPGRFSGRQFSNSRSEMNVSTLELGDSALYLCASGGQGTDTQYFGPGTRLTVL.

V and J are TRBV7-9 and TRBJ1-1; a possible D gene is TRBD1 (6 bases). CDR1 and CDR2 from the germline V gene are SEHNR and FQNEAQ (reference sequence). CDR3 length: 15 residues. Trimming removed 6 bases from V and 1 base from J, with 15 bases in between. For the CDR3, the DNA is TGTGCCAGCAGACCAACGGGGGGCAGGAACACTGAAGCTTTCTTT. Translation: CASRPTGGRNTEAFF.

The chain recombines TRBV4-1 with TRBJ2-1; TRBD2 matches at 8 bases. The length of the CDR3 is 16 residues. After removal of 0 bases from V and 10 bases from J, the junction contained 11 bases not matched to a gene. CDR1 is MGHRA, CDR2 YSYEKL, per germline. CDR3 sequence: CASSQELAGRVREQFF. The CDR3 DNA reads TGCGCCAGCAGCCAAGAGTTAGCGGGGAGGGTCAGGGAGCAGTTCTTC.

The V call is TRBV27, the J call TRBJ2-4; 9 bases agree with TRBD1. With V trimmed by 6 bases and J by 0 bases, 15 bases remained unmatched. CDR1 is MNHEY and CDR2 is SMNVEV in the germline V gene (reference sequence). CDR3 length equals 19 residues. CDR3 DNA sequence: TGTGCCAGCAGCCCCACCGGGACAGGGTCGGTTCTAGCCAAAAACATTCAGTACTTC. Amino acids: CASSPTGTGSVLAKNIQYF.

In its sample, this clone was seen a few times. The rearrangement links TRBV19 to TRBJ1-5; the D is unclear. Trimming cost V 5 bases and J 0 bases, with 11 bases left between them. CDR3 length: 15 residues. Germline lookup yields CDR1 LNHDA and CDR2 SQIVND (reference sequence). The CDR3 bases are TGTGCCAGTAGTCCGGGATCGAGTAGCAATCAGCCCCAGCATTTT. Residues: CASSPGSSSNQPQHF.

The genes are TRBV2 and TRBJ2-7; D gene uncertain. Trimming took off 7 bases at V and 2 bases at J, with 6 bases between the two ends. Germline loops: CDR1 SNHLY, CDR2 FYNNEI. This CDR3 comprises 11 residues. CDR3 protein: CASTGAYEQYF. DNA of the CDR3: TGTGCCAGCACCGGTGCCTACGAGCAGTACTTC.

This clone was observed a single time. The chain links TRBV25-1 to TRBJ2-1, with TRBD2 as a possible D gene (6 bases). Germline assignment: CDR1 MGHDK and CDR2 SYGVNS. V shed 1 base and J shed 6 bases, with 13 bases lying between them. The CDR3 runs 15 residues. The CDR3 DNA reads as TGTGCCAGCAGTGAATTGGGGGACTTCTCCAATGAGCAGTTCTTC. It specifies CASSELGDFSNEQFF.

The chain recombines TRBV3-1 (or the pseudogene TRBV3-2) with TRBJ2-6; unclear D gene. V lost 4 bases and J 0 bases, leaving 10 bases between the germline ends. The CDR3 sequence is 16 residues long. Germline values: CDR1 LGHDT, CDR2 YNNKEL (reference sequence). The CDR3 coding sequence is TGTGCCAGCAGCCCCCTCAGAGGCTCTGGGGCCAACGTCCTGACTTTC. Protein: CASSPLRGSGANVLTF.

The chain employs TRBV7-8 and TRBJ1-2, with D uncertain. The germline V gene encodes CDR1 SGHVS and CDR2 FQNEAQ. V shed 1 base and J shed 5 bases, with 14 bases lying between them. This CDR3 is built from 15 residues. CDR3 loop: CASSLVGGINYGYTF. The CDR3, as DNA: TGTGCCAGCAGCTTAGTGGGAGGGATTAATTATGGCTACACCTTC.

The chain joins TRBV7-2 to TRBJ1-2, with D maybe TRBD1 (5 bases). This CDR3 is built from 14 residues. The V end was cut by 2 bases, the J end by 4 bases, with 11 bases between. CDR1 and CDR2 (germline): SGHTA, FQGNSA. The CDR3 here is CASSLLGGAYGYTF. The CDR3 DNA is TGTGCCAGCAGCTTATTGGGCGGGGCCTATGGCTACACCTTC. The whole variable domain, filled in from reference TRBV7-2 and TRBJ1-2, reads GAGVSQSPSNKVTEKGKDVELRCDPISGHTALYWYRQSLGQGLEFLIYFQGNSAPDKSGLPSDRFSAERTGGSVSTLTIQRTQQEDSAVYLCASSLLGGAYGYTFGSGTRLTVV.

The chain combines TRBV7-9 with TRBJ2-7, with 9 bases lining up with TRBD1. The CDR3 has 16 residues. Germline trimming cut 0 bases from V and 3 bases from J; bases unmatched to any gene: 6. CDR1 and CDR2 from the germline V gene are SEHNR and FQNEAQ (reference sequence). The CDR3: CASSLAPGTGYYEQYF. In DNA form, the CDR3 reads TGTGCCAGCAGCTTAGCCCCCGGGACAGGGTACTACGAGCAGTACTTC.

V usage is TRBV7-6 and J usage is TRBJ2-7; D possibly corresponds to TRBD1 (5 bases). The CDR3 totals 13 residues. Between the trimmed V and J ends, which lost 4 bases and 3 bases, there was a span of 10 bases. The germline CDR1 and CDR2 sequences are SGHVS and FNYEAQ. The CDR3 sequence is CASSWGRSYEQYF. The DNA of the CDR3 is TGTGCCAGCAGCTGGGGCCGCAGCTACGAGCAGTACTTC. The full variable domain, rest sourced from reference TRBV7-6 and TRBJ2-7, is GAGVSQSPRYKVTKRGQDVALRCDPISGHVSLYWYRQALGQGPEFLTYFNYEAQQDKSGLPNDRFSAERPEGSISTLTIQRTEQRDSAMYRCASSWGRSYEQYFGPGTRLTVT.

The chain is built from TRBV18 and TRBJ1-2; D remains unclear. Trimming took 3 bases from V and 4 from J, leaving 12 bases between them. Germline V gene lookup returns CDR1 KGHSH and CDR2 LQKENI. The CDR3 has 14 amino acids. The CDR3 protein is CASSPEGLGYGYTF. CDR3 sequence (DNA): TGTGCCAGCTCACCGGAGGGTTTGGGCTATGGCTACACCTTC. Looking up the rest from reference TRBV18 and TRBJ1-2 gives the full variable domain: NAGVMQNPRHLVRRRGQEARLRCSPMKGHSHVYWYRQLPEEGLKFMVYLQKENIIDESGMPKERFSAEFPKEGPSILRIQQVVRGDSAAYFCASSPEGLGYGYTFGSGTRLTVV.

V usage is TRBV6-5 and J usage is TRBJ1-5; D gene uncertain. CDR3 length equals 15 residues. V was trimmed by 6 bases and J by 4 bases, leaving 16 bases between them. Germline-derived CDR1 and CDR2 are MNHEY and SVGAGI. CDR3 nucleotides: TGTGCCAGCAGGACCGCGGGGTTAGGGAATCAGCCCCAGCATTTT. Translating it yields CASRTAGLGNQPQHF.

This chain uses TRBV7-8 with TRBJ2-3, with a tentative D call TRBD1 (5 bases). Germline-derived CDR1 and CDR2 are SGHVS and FQNEAQ. The CDR3 extends over 15 amino acids. With 1 base removed from V and 2 bases from J, the gap between germline ends came to 10 bases. CDR3 DNA: TGTGCCAGCAGCTTAGACAGGAGACCCACAGATACGCAGTATTTT. This codes for CASSLDRRPTDTQYF.